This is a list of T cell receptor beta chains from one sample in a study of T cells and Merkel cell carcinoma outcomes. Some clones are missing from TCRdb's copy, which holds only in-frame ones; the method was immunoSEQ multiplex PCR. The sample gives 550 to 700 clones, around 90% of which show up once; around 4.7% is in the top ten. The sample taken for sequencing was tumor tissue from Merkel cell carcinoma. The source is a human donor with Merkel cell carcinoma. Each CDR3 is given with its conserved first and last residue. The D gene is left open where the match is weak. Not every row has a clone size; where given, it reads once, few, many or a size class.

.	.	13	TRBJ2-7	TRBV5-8	CASNLGSSYEQYF	TGTGCCAGCAACCTCGGCAGTTCCTACGAGCAGTACTTC
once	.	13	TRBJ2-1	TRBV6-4	CASSDSDYNEQFF	TGTGCCAGCAGTGACTCGGACTACAATGAGCAGTTCTTC
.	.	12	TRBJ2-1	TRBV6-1	CASNPRNNEQFF	TGTGCCAGCAACCCCAGGAACAATGAGCAGTTCTTC
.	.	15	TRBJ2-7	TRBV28	CASSLPNRVSYEQYF	TGTGCCAGCAGTTTACCTAACAGGGTTAGCTACGAGCAGTACTTC
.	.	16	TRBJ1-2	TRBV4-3	CASSQEGLRGGYGYTF	TGCGCCAGCAGCCAAGAGGGCCTGAGGGGCGGCTATGGCTACACCTTC
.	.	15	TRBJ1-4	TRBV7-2	CASSTRGGTNEKLFF	TGTGCCAGCAGCACAAGGGGGGGAACTAATGAAAAACTGTTTTTT
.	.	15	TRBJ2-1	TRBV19	CASSITAIDDNEQFF	TGTGCCAGTAGTATAACGGCGATAGATGACAATGAGCAGTTCTTC
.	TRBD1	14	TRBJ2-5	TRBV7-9	CASSINTGGETQYF	TGTGCCAGCAGCATCAACACAGGGGGAGAGACCCAGTACTTC
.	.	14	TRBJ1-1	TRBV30	CAWSTGLSLTEAFF	TGTGCCTGGAGTACAGGACTATCGCTTACTGAAGCTTTCTTT
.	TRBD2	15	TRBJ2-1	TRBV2	CASNQLAGVNNEQFF	TGTGCCAGCAACCAACTAGCGGGAGTCAACAATGAGCAGTTCTTC
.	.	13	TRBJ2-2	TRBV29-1	CSVDERVTGELFF	TGCAGCGTTGACGAAAGGGTTACCGGGGAGCTGTTTTTT
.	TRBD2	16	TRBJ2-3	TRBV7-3	CASSLHGTSGTDTQYF	TGTGCCAGCAGCCTTCACGGGACTAGCGGCACAGATACGCAGTATTTT
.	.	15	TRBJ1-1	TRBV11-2	CASSLYPAWDTEAFF	TGTGCCAGCAGCTTATATCCGGCGTGGGACACTGAAGCTTTCTTT
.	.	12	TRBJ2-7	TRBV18	CASSPGSHEQYF	TGTGCCAGCTCACCGGGAAGTCACGAGCAGTACTTC
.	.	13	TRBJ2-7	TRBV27	CASSTGVPYKQYF	TGTGCCAGCAGTACCGGGGTACCCTACAAGCAGTACTTC
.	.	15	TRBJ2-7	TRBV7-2	CASSLKRAEVYEQYF	TGTGCCAGCAGCCTAAAGCGGGCCGAAGTGTACGAGCAGTACTTC
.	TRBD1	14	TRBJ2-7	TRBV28	CASSLQGALYEQYF	TGTGCCAGCAGTCTACAGGGGGCGCTTTACGAGCAGTACTTC
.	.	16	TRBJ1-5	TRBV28	CASRPIGREGNQPQHF	TGTGCCAGCAGGCCCATCGGGAGAGAGGGCAATCAGCCCCAGCATTTT
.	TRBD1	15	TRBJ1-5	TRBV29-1	CSVEVGTGGNQPQHF	TGCAGCGTTGAAGTGGGGACAGGGGGCAATCAGCCCCAGCATTTT
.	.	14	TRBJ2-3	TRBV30	CAWSVFGLTDTQYF	TGTGCCTGGAGCGTATTTGGTCTCACAGATACGCAGTATTTT
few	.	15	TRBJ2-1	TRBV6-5	CASSSTRLNYNEQFF	TGTGCCAGCAGTTCTACTCGTCTCAACTACAATGAGCAGTTCTTC
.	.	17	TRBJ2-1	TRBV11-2	CASSSPLSPSSYNEQFF	TGTGCCAGCAGCTCGCCCCTTTCTCCGAGCTCCTACAATGAGCAGTTCTTC
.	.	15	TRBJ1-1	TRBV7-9	CASSLGRTVATEAFF	TGTGCCAGCAGCTTAGGTCGGACCGTCGCCACTGAAGCTTTCTTT
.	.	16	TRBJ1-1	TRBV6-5	CASSYAYEGGNTEAFF	TGTGCCAGCAGTTACGCCTATGAGGGCGGGAACACTGAAGCTTTCTTT
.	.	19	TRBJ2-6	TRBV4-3	CASSQEGDFGGSGANVLTF	TGCGCCAGCAGCCAAGAAGGGGACTTTGGCGGCTCTGGGGCCAACGTCCTGACTTTC
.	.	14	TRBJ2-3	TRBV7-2	CASSFGGSADTQYF	TGTGCCAGCAGCTTCGGAGGGAGTGCAGATACGCAGTATTTT
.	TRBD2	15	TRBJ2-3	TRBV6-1	CASSGLAGATDTQYF	TGTGCCAGCAGTGGACTAGCGGGAGCCACAGATACGCAGTATTTT
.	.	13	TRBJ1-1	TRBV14	CASSDTGGTEAFF	TGTGCCAGCAGCGACACAGGAGGAACTGAAGCTTTCTTT
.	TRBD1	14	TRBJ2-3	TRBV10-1	CASRTDRGLDTQYF	TGCGCCAGCAGGACCGACAGGGGTCTAGATACGCAGTATTTT
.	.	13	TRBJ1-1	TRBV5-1	CASMVQDNTEAFF	TGCGCCAGCATGGTACAAGATAACACTGAAGCTTTCTTT
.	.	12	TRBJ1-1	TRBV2	CASSGQNTEAFF	TGTGCCAGCAGTGGGCAGAACACTGAAGCTTTCTTT
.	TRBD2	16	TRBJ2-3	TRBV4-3	CASSQAVSGRSDTQYF	TGCGCCAGCAGCCAAGCGGTTAGCGGGAGGTCAGATACGCAGTATTTT
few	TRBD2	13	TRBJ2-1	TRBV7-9	CASRDGLENEQFF	TGTGCCAGCAGGGACGGACTAGAAAATGAGCAGTTCTTC
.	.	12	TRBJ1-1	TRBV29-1	CSVKLGGTEAFF	TGCAGCGTTAAATTAGGGGGTACTGAAGCTTTCTTT
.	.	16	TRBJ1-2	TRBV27	CASSLSAGYRNYGYTF	TGTGCCAGCAGTTTATCGGCAGGGTACCGGAACTATGGCTACACCTTC
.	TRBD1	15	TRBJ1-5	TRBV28	CASRRQGASNQPQHF	TGTGCCAGCAGACGACAGGGGGCCAGCAATCAGCCCCAGCATTTT
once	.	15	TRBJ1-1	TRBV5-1	CASSLDREANTEAFF	TGCGCCAGCAGCTTGGACAGGGAGGCGAACACTGAAGCTTTCTTT
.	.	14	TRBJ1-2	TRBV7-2	CASTPSLFREGYTF	TGTGCCAGCACCCCCTCCTTGTTTCGAGAGGGCTACACCTTC
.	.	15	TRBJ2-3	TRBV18	CASSPGLMARDTQYF	TGTGCCAGCTCACCCGGCCTTATGGCCCGAGATACGCAGTATTTT
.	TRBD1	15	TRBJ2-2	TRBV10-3	CAIRPRDRNTGELFF	TGTGCCATCAGACCCCGGGACAGGAACACCGGGGAGCTGTTTTTT
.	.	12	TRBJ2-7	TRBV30	CAWSGHNHEQYF	TGTGCCTGGAGTGGACATAACCACGAGCAGTACTTC
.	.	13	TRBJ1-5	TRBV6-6	CASSPSVIQPQHF	TGTGCCAGCAGTCCCTCCGTGATACAGCCCCAGCATTTT
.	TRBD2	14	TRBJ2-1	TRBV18	CASSPFSGSNEQFF	TGTGCCAGCTCACCCTTTAGCGGGAGTAATGAGCAGTTCTTC
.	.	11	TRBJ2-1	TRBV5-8	CASSLSSEQFF	TGTGCCAGCAGCTTATCTAGTGAGCAGTTCTTC
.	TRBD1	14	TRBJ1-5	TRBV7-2	CASSLTGGNQPQHF	TGTGCCAGCAGTCTGACAGGGGGCAATCAGCCCCAGCATTTT
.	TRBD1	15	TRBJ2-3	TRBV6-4	CASSDGTGGPDTQYF	TGTGCCAGCAGTGACGGGACAGGGGGCCCAGATACGCAGTATTTT